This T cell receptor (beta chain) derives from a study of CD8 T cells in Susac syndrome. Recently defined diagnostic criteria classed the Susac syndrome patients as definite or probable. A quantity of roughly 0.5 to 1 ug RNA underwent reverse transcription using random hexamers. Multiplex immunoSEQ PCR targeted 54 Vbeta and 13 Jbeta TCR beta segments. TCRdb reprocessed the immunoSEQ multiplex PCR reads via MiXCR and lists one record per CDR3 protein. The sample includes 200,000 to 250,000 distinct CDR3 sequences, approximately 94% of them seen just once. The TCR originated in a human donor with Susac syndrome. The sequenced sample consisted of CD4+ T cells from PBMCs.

For the CDR3, the DNA is TGTGCCATCATGGGGACTAGCGGGGGCTTCAATGAGCAGTTCTTC. This encodes CAIMGTSGGFNEQFF. This chain connects TRBV10-3 to TRBJ2-1, with 14 bases that match TRBD2. Germline V gene sequence: CDR1 ENHRY, CDR2 SYGVKD. Trimming took 7 bases from V and 6 from J; bases not matched to a gene: 5. The CDR3 sequence is 15 residues long.